This TCR beta chain was retrieved from a study of blood T cell repertoires in COVID-19. Profiled with immunoSEQ multiplex PCR; TCRdb holds only in-frame clones, not every one. The table records some 200,000 clones, 80% to 90% of them present only once. CDR1 SNHLY and CDR2 FYNNEI come from the germline V gene. The CDR3 runs 14 residues. With 1 base clipped from V and 8 bases from J, the junction kept 4 bases outside the gene matches. This clonotype originated in a woman in her seventies with acute or convalescent COVID-19. The chain recombines TRBV2 with TRBJ2-1; 8 bases line up with TRBD2. The sample consisted of peripheral blood. CDR3 loop: CASSEEGTSHEQFF. The CDR3 DNA is TGTGCCAGCAGTGAAGAAGGGACTAGTCATGAGCAGTTCTTC.